This T cell receptor beta chain was found in a study of T cell responses to AZD1222 COVID-19 vaccine. The wider study: The study pooled second doses at about 4 or about 12 weeks. Findings and caveats of the study: Repertoires were collected only later (after the peak T cell response had occurred). Vaccine-associated CD4 TCRs ranged over spike, dominating at 160-218 and 743-854.

Clones were sequenced by immunoSEQ multiplex PCR, and TCRdb holds only the in-frame ones, with some missing. The sample holds around 97,000 clones, 91% seen once. With regard to this clone: Its antigen is unidentified.

CDR1 MNHEY and CDR2 SVGAGI come from the germline V gene. Trimming removed 6 bases from V and 2 bases from J, with 8 bases in between. This CDR3 comprises 12 residues. The clonotype originates from an adult in good health. The chain links TRBV6-5 to TRBJ2-7; D ambiguous. The sequences come from peripheral blood, collected on day 0 of AZD1222 vaccination. The CDR3 reads CASRSPTYEQYF. Here the CDR3 DNA reads TGTGCCAGCAGATCCCCCACCTACGAGCAGTACTTC.